This T cell receptor beta chain comes out of a study of metastatic and nonmetastatic thyroid tumors. Study as a whole: It was across blood and tumor or nodule tissue from malignant and benign thyroid patients that repertoires were compared.

In this sample, this clone turned up once. Each patient came to thyroid surgery without any prior treatment (of any kind). CDR1 and CDR2 from the germline V gene are DFQATT and SNEGSKA (reference sequence). V lost 4 bases to trimming and J lost 4 bases; unmatched junction nucleotides: 13. This CDR3 spans 17 amino acids. MiXCR re-clonotyped the PCR reads for TCRdb. This table holds about 38,000 clones, about 27% found once. The receptor comes from a male donor with papillary thyroid cancer or a benign thyroid nodule (not recorded which). Some clones in this sample may be carry-over from other donors' samples. Sequenced input: blood. V and J are TRBV20-1 and TRBJ2-1; the match to TRBD2 covers 10 bases. The CDR3 loop is CSATSGRRVGNYNEQFF. The CDR3 DNA sequence: TGCAGTGCTACTAGCGGGAGAAGAGTAGGGAATTACAATGAGCAGTTCTTC.